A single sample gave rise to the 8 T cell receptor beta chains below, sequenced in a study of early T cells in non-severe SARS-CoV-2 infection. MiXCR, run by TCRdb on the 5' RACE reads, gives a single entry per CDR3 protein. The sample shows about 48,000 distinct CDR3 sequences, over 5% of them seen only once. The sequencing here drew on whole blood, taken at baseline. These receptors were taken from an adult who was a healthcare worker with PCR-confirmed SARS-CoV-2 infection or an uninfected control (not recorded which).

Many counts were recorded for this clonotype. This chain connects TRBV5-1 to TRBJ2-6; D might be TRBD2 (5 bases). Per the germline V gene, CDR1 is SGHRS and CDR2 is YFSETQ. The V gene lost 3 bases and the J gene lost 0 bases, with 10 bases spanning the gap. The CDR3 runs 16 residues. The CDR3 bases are TGCGCCAGCAGCTGGGTAGGGAGCTCTGGGGCCAACGTCCTGACTTTC. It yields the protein CASSWVGSSGANVLTF.

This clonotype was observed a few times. CDR3 DNA sequence: TGCAGTGCCGCCGTCCTAGCGGGAGCTTTGGGGGAGCAGTACTTC. It codes for CSAAVLAGALGEQYF. The V call is TRBV20-1, the J call TRBJ2-7, with TRBD2 identical over 10 bases. Germline V CDR1 and CDR2: DFQATT, SNEGSKA (reference sequence). V gave up 6 bases and J gave up 7 bases; unmatched junction bases: 15. The CDR3 is made up of 15 amino acids.

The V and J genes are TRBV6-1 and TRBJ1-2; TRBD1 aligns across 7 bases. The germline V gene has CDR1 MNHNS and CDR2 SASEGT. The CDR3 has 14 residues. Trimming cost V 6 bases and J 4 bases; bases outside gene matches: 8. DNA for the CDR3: TGTGCCAGCAGGGCCGGGACAGAGGTCTATGGCTACACCTTC. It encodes CASRAGTEVYGYTF.

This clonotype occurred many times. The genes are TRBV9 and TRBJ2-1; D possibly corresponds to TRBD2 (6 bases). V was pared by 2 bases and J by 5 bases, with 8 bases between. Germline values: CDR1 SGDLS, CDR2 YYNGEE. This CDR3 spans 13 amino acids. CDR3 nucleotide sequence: TGTGCCAGCAGCGTGGGGAGGAACAATGAGCAGTTCTTC. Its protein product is CASSVGRNNEQFF.

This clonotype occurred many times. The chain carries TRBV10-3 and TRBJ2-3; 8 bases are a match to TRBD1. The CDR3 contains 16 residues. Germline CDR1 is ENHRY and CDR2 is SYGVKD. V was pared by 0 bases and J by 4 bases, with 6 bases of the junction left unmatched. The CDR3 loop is CAISESRGQDPDTQYF. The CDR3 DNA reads TGTGCCATCAGTGAGTCTCGGGGACAGGACCCAGATACGCAGTATTTT.

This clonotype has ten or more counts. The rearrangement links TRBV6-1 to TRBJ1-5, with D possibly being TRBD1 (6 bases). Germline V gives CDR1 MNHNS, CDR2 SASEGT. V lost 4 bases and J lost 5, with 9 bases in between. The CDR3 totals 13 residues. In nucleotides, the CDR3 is TGTGCCAGCAGTGGACAGGTCCATCAGCCCCAGCATTTT. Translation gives CASSGQVHQPQHF.

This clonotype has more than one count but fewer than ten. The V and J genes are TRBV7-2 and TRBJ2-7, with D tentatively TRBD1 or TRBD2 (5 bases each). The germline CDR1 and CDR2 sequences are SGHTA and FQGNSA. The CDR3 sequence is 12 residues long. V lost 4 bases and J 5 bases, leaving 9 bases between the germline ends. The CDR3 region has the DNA TGTGCCAGCAGCTGGGGACCAAACGAGCAGTACTTC. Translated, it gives CASSWGPNEQYF.

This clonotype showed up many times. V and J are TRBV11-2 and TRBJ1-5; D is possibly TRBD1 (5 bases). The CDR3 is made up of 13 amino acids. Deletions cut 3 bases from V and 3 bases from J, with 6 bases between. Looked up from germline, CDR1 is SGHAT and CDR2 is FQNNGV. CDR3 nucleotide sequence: TGTGCCAGCAGCTTGACAGACAATCAGCCCCAGCATTTT. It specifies CASSLTDNQPQHF. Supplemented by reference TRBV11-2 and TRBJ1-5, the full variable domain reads EAGVAQSPRYKIIEKRQSVAFWCNPISGHATLYWYQQILGQGPKLLIQFQNNGVVDDSQLPKDRFSAERLKGVDSTLKIQPAKLEDSAVYLCASSLTDNQPQHFGDGTRLSIL.